This TCR beta chain is from a study of T cells in Graves' hyperthyroidism and ophthalmopathy. Findings of the study overall: Most clonotypes expanded in thyroid above 0.001 were likewise present in blood.

A remark on this clonotype: The antigen is undetermined.

Those patients with uncontrolled infection, other autoimmune disease, pregnancy or lactation were excluded. The diagnostic basis comprised clinical symptoms, serum thyroxine and TRAb, thyroid ultrasound and orbital computed tomography. Amplified TCR beta CDR3 regions derived from RNA transcripts. First-round RT-PCR targeting the TCR CDR3 was performed with the HTBI primer set. MiXCR was run by TCRdb on the multiplex PCR reads, yielding one entry per CDR3 protein. The sample lists 700,000 or so distinct CDR3 sequences; roughly 15% were seen once. The sequencing sample was made of blood. The sequence was obtained from a man between 18 and 35 years old with Graves' hyperthyroidism.

The CDR3 DNA reads as TGCGCCAGCAGCTCGCCGGGACCCAGCACAGATACGCAGTATTTT. Translating gives CASSSPGPSTDTQYF. The chain joins TRBV4-3 to TRBJ2-3; D may match TRBD1 or TRBD2 (5 bases each). CDR1 is LGHNA and CDR2 is YSLEER in the germline V gene. Trimming left V 5 bases short and J 0 bases short, with 12 bases between. This CDR3 is 15 amino acids long.